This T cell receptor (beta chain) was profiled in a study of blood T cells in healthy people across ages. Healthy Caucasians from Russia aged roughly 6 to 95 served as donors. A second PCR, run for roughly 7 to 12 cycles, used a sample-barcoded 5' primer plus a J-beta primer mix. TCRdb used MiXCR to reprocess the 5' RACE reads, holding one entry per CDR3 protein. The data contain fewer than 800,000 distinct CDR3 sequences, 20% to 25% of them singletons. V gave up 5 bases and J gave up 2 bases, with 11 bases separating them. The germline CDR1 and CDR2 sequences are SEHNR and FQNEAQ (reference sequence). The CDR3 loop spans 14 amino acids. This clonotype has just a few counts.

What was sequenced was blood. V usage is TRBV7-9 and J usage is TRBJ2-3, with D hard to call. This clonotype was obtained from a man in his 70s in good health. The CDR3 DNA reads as TGTGCCAGCAGCGTCAGAGAACCCACAGATACGCAGTATTTT. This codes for CASSVREPTDTQYF.